This TCR beta chain was recovered during a study of blood T cell repertoires in COVID-19. Looking at the study overall: Sample material is recorded as cDNA or gDNA derived from T cells, B-cell-depleted T cells, or PBMCs.

Generated by immunoSEQ multiplex PCR, the TCRdb table keeps only in-frame clones and is missing some. This sample yields 100,000 to 150,000 clones, of which roughly 83% are seen a single time; about 40% belongs to the top ten. This clone appeared a few times. The clonotype was recovered from a man in his forties with active or convalescent COVID-19. The sequenced sample consisted of peripheral blood.

The CDR3 sequence: CASSQLGASNQPQHF. CDR3 in DNA: TGTGCCAGCAGCCAGCTGGGGGCGAGCAATCAGCCCCAGCATTTT. This rearrangement joins TRBV3-1 (or the pseudogene TRBV3-2) to TRBJ1-5; weak D call: TRBD1 (6 bases). The V end was cut by 3 bases, the J end by 1 base, with 10 bases between. The CDR3 runs 15 residues. Germline CDR1 and CDR2: LGHDT and YNNKEL (reference sequence).